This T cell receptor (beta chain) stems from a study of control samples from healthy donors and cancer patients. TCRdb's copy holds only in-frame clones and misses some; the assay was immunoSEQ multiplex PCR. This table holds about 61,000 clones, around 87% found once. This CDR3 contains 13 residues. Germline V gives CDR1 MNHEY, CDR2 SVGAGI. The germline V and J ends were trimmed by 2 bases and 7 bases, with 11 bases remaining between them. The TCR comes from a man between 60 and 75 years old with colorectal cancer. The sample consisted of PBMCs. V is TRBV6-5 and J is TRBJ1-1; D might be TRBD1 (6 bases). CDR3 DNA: TGTGCCAGCAGTTACCGGGGGGCCCTTGAAGCTTTCTTT. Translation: CASSYRGALEAFF.